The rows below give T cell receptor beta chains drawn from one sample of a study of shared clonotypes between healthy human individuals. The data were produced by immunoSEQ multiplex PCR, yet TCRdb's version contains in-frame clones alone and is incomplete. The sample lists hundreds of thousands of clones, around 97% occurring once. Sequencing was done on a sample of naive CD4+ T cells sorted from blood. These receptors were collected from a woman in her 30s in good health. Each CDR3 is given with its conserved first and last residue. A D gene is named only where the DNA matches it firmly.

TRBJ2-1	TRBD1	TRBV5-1	CASSRDRPNNEQFF	TGCGCCAGCAGCCGGGACAGGCCAAACAATGAGCAGTTCTTC
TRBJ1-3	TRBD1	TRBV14	CASSRGQGGGNTIYF	TGTGCCAGCAGCCGAGGACAGGGAGGTGGAAACACCATATATTTT
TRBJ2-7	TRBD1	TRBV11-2	CASSRWTGNFGEQYF	TGTGCCAGCAGCCGATGGACAGGGAATTTTGGCGAGCAGTACTTC
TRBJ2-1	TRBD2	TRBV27	CASSPGTSGSRREQFF	TGTGCCAGCAGTCCCGGGACTAGCGGTTCCCGGCGGGAGCAGTTCTTC
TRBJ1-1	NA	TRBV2	CASTQAFF	TGTGCCAGCACCCAAGCTTTCTTT
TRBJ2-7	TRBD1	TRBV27	CASSPGNRGSYEQYF	TGTGCCAGCAGCCCCGGGAACAGGGGGTCCTACGAGCAGTACTTC
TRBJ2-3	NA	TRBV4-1	CASSQTGGAWSTDTQYF	TGCGCCAGCAGCCAAACGGGTGGGGCCTGGAGCACAGATACGCAGTATTTT
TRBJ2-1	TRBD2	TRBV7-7	CASSLAGANEQFF	TGTGCCAGCAGCTTGGCGGGAGCTAATGAGCAGTTCTTC
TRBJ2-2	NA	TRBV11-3	CASSLGGPFTGELFF	TGTGCCAGCAGCTTAGGGGGGCCGTTCACCGGGGAGCTGTTTTTT
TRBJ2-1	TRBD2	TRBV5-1	CASSLASREGNEQFF	TGCGCCAGCAGCTTGGCTAGCAGGGAGGGCAATGAGCAGTTCTTC
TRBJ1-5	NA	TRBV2	CASSPGYSNQPQHF	TGTGCCAGCAGCCCAGGTTATAGCAATCAGCCCCAGCATTTT
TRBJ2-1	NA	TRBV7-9	CASSLRKRIPYNEQFF	TGTGCCAGCAGCCTACGCAAGAGGATCCCTTACAATGAGCAGTTCTTC
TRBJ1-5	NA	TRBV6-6	CASSSQVHQPQHF	TGTGCCAGCAGTTCTCAAGTACATCAGCCCCAGCATTTT
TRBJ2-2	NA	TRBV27	CASSLIGVKQAPGELFF	TGTGCCAGCAGTTTAATTGGGGTTAAACAAGCGCCCGGGGAGCTGTTTTTT
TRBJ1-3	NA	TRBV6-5	CASSYGGGLLGNTIYF	TGTGCCAGCAGTTACGGTGGGGGCCTTCTTGGAAACACCATATATTTT
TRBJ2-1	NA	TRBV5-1	CASSEPQSYNEQFF	TGCGCCAGCTCGGAACCTCAATCCTACAATGAGCAGTTCTTC
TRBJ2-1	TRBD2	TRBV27	CASTQHGLAGGKYNEQFF	TGTGCCAGCACCCAACACGGACTAGCGGGAGGCAAATACAATGAGCAGTTCTTC
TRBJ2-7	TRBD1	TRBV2	CASSDWDRGHYEQYF	TGTGCCAGCAGTGATTGGGACAGGGGGCATTACGAGCAGTACTTC
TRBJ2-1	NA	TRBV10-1	CASSVGFSYNEQFF	TGCGCCAGCAGTGTGGGGTTTTCCTACAATGAGCAGTTCTTC
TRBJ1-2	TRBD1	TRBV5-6	CASSQDRAGYGYTF	TGTGCCAGCAGCCAGGACAGGGCGGGCTATGGCTACACCTTC
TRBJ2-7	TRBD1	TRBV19	CASSIAGTGSYEQYF	TGTGCCAGTAGTATAGCTGGGACAGGTTCCTACGAGCAGTACTTC
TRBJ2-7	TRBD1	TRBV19	CASSKPGQGTYEQYF	TGTGCCAGTAGTAAACCGGGACAGGGTACCTACGAGCAGTACTTC
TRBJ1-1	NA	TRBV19	CASSIPRSPRGTEAFF	TGTGCCAGTAGTATTCCCCGAAGCCCCAGGGGCACTGAAGCTTTCTTT